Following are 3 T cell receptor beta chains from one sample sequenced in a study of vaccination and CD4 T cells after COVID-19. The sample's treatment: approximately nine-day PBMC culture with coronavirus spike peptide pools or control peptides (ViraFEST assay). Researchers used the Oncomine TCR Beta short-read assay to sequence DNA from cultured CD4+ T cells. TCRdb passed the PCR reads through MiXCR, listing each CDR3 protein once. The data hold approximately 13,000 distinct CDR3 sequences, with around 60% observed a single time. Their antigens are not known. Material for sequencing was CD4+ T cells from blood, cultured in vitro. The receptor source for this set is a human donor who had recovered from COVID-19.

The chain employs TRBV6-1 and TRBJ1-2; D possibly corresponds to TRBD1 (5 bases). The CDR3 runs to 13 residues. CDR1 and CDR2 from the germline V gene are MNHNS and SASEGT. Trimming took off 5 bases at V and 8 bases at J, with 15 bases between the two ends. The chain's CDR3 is CASSRGPGEGYTF. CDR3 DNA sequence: TGTGCCAGCAGTCGCGGGCCGGGGGAGGGCTACACCTTC.

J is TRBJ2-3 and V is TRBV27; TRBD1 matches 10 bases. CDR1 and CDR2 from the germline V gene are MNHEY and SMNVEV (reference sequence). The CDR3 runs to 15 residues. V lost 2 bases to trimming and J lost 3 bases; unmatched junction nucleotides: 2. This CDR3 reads CASSLRTGGTDTQYF. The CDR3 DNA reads TGTGCCAGCAGTTTAAGGACAGGGGGTACAGATACGCAGTATTTT.

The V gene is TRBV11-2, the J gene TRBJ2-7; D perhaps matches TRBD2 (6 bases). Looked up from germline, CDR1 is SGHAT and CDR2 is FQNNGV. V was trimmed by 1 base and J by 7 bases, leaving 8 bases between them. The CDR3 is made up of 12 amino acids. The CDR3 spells CASSLGGEEQYF. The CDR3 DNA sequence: TGTGCCAGCAGCTTAGGGGGGGAGGAGCAGTACTTC. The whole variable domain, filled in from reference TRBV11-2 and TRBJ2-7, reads EAGVAQSPRYKIIEKRQSVAFWCNPISGHATLYWYQQILGQGPKLLIQFQNNGVVDDSQLPKDRFSAERLKGVDSTLKIQPAKLEDSAVYLCASSLGGEEQYFGPGTRLTVT.